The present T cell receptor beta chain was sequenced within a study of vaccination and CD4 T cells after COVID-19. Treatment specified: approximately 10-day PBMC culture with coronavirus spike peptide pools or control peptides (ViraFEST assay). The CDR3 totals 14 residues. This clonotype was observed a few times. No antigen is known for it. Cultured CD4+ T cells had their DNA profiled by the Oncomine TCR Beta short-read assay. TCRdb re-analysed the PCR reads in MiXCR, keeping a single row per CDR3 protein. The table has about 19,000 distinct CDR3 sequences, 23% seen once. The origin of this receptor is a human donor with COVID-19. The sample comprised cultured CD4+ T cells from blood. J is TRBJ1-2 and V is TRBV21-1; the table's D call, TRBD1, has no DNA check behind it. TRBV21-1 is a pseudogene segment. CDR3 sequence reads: CASSAGHWSYGYTF. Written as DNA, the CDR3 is TGTGCCAGCAGCGCGGGACACTGGAGCTATGGCTACACCTTC.